These 32 T cell receptor beta chains share one sample of origin, sequenced in a study of identical twins (dated by TCRdb to the mid-2010s). Library preparation employed 5' RACE. The sequencer listed for this sample is Illumina HiSeq 2000. The public reads were run again by TCRdb, first through fastp at Q25 and then through MiXCR, and only productive beta chains were kept. CDR3 protein sequences are deduplicated, and each keeps its most common genes and DNA. The sample table records 570,000 or so distinct CDR3 sequences; roughly 9.9% of these occur just once. The top ten hold 2.5% to 3.5% of the sample. These records were also assigned to another study, of yellow fever vaccine responses in identical twins.

The material sequenced was PBMCs. The origin of the receptors is a woman younger than 30 in good health.

This clonotype has just a few counts. This rearrangement joins TRBV9 to TRBJ2-3, with D unresolved. The V gene lost 1 base and the J gene lost 0 bases, with 15 bases spanning the gap. The CDR3 spans 17 residues. CDR1 is SGDLS and CDR2 is YYNGEE in the germline V gene. CDR3 coding DNA: TGTGCCAGCAGCGTATTCTTGAACACACATAGCACAGATACGCAGTATTTT. It codes for CASSVFLNTHSTDTQYF.

This clonotype has a count of ten or more. This chain uses TRBV7-2 with TRBJ2-7; D ambiguous. Germline V lookup: CDR1 SGHTA, CDR2 FQGNSA. The ends were cut back, 5 bases at V and 0 bases at J, with 5 bases in the middle. This CDR3 contains 12 residues. Here the CDR3 reads CASSQTSYEQYF. The CDR3 DNA sequence: TGTGCCAGCAGCCAAACCTCCTACGAGCAGTACTTC.

This clonotype occurred many times. V and J are TRBV5-1 and TRBJ1-4; D is uncertain. CDR1 is SGHRS and CDR2 is YFSETQ in the germline V gene. There are 14 residues in the CDR3. With 4 bases removed from V and 5 bases from J, the gap between germline ends came to 12 bases. The CDR3 spells CASSAGLGNEKLFF. The CDR3, as DNA: TGCGCCAGCAGCGCCGGACTCGGGAATGAAAAACTGTTTTTT.

This chain uses TRBV6-2 or TRBV6-3 with TRBJ2-1; D not resolved. The ends were cut back, 2 bases at V and 0 bases at J, with 14 bases in the middle. The length of the CDR3 is 17 residues. The V gene's germline CDR1 is MNHEY and CDR2 SVGEGT. The CDR3 DNA reads TGTGCCAGCAGTTACCGAGTAGAGCGACCCTCCTACAATGAGCAGTTCTTC. This sequence encodes CASSYRVERPSYNEQFF.

This clonotype was observed a handful of times. The genes are TRBV27 and TRBJ2-7; 8 nucleotides agree with TRBD1. Germline assignment: CDR1 MNHEY and CDR2 SMNVEV (reference sequence). The CDR3 extends over 15 amino acids. The ends lost 5 bases at V and 1 base at J; junction bases unmatched: 7. The CDR3 DNA reads as TGTGCCAGCAGTCCGAACAGGGGGTTTTCCTACGAGCAGTACTTC. Protein: CASSPNRGFSYEQYF.

The chain recombines TRBV6-1 with TRBJ1-1, with 8 bases identical to TRBD1. Germline loops: CDR1 MNHNS, CDR2 SASEGT. This CDR3 has 14 residues. The ends lost 6 bases at V and 11 bases at J; junction bases unmatched: 14. CDR3 sequence: CASSGDRPRRRAFF. CDR3 nucleotide sequence: TGTGCCAGCAGCGGGGACAGGCCCCGACGTCGGGCTTTCTTT.

The rearrangement uses TRBV7-9 and TRBJ2-7, with TRBD1 matching over 9 bases. There are 16 residues in the CDR3. Germline CDR1 reads SEHNR; CDR2 reads FQNEAQ (reference sequence). The J segment lost 5 bases and the V segment lost 3 bases, leaving 11 bases of the junction unmatched. In nucleotides, the CDR3 is TGTGCCAGCAGCTTTGCTGGACAGGGGTTATCAGACGAGCAGTACTTC. Translating gives CASSFAGQGLSDEQYF.

There are many counts of this clonotype. V and J are TRBV4-1 and TRBJ2-1; 8 bases are a match to TRBD2. CDR1 is MGHRA and CDR2 is YSYEKL in the germline V gene. J gave up 6 bases and V 1 base, and 2 bases lay outside the gene matches. The CDR3 contains 14 residues. The CDR3 spells CASSQVGTSNEQFF. The CDR3 DNA reads TGCGCCAGCAGCCAAGTAGGGACTAGCAATGAGCAGTTCTTC.

V and J are TRBV6-1 and TRBJ2-2; TRBD1 might be the D (6 bases). The CDR3 runs to 14 residues. The ends were cut back, 5 bases at V and 6 bases at J, with 13 bases in the middle. Germline CDR1 MNHNS, CDR2 SASEGT. The chain's CDR3 is CASSPPTGPGELFF. The CDR3, as DNA: TGTGCCAGCAGTCCGCCGACAGGACCCGGGGAGCTGTTTTTT.

The table lists this clonotype with many counts. This chain connects TRBV6-1 to TRBJ2-1; 7 positions match TRBD2. This CDR3 comprises 19 residues. The J segment lost 1 base and the V segment lost 6 bases, leaving 18 bases of the junction unmatched. Germline CDR1 is MNHNS and CDR2 is SASEGT. This chain's CDR3 is CASSLLRGGASGSYNEQFF. CDR3 in DNA: TGTGCCAGCAGCCTATTACGGGGCGGAGCTAGCGGTTCCTACAATGAGCAGTTCTTC.

This clonotype was counted once. The chain is built from TRBV19 and TRBJ2-1; D tentatively fits TRBD1 or TRBD2 (6 bases each). Germline lookup yields CDR1 LNHDA and CDR2 SQIVND (reference sequence). Between the trimmed V and J ends, which lost 4 bases and 7 bases, there was a span of 20 bases. The CDR3 is 16 residues long. CDR3 in DNA: TGTGCCAGTAGTAGCGTGTGGGGGGCGTATAAGAATGAGCAGTTCTTC. It codes for CASSSVWGAYKNEQFF.

This clonotype was seen a handful of times. The chain joins TRBV28 to TRBJ2-7, with D perhaps TRBD1 (5 bases). The CDR3 length is 16 residues. The V end lost 3 bases, the J end lost 4 bases, and 19 bases lay between the germline ends. Germline CDR1 is MDHEN and CDR2 is SYDVKM. CDR3 DNA sequence: TGTGCCAGCAGTTTGACAGAATATTTAGGATGGTACGAGCAGTACTTC. It is translated as CASSLTEYLGWYEQYF.

This clonotype was counted a few times. The rearrangement links TRBV6-5 to TRBJ2-7; perhaps TRBD2 as D (5 bases). V lost 0 bases and J lost 2, with 11 bases in between. This CDR3 contains 15 residues. Germline V gives CDR1 MNHEY, CDR2 SVGAGI. CDR3 nucleotides: TGTGCCAGCAGTTACTCGAGAGACTACACCTACGAGCAGTACTTC. Translation gives CASSYSRDYTYEQYF.

This clonotype has more than one count but fewer than ten. The CDR3 is CASNWGGKNIQYF. The CDR3 nucleotides read TGTGCCAGCAACTGGGGAGGGAAAAACATTCAGTACTTC. V usage is TRBV28 and J usage is TRBJ2-4; 7 bases are a match to TRBD2. There are 13 residues in the CDR3. The V gene's germline CDR1 is MDHEN and CDR2 SYDVKM. The trim removed 7 bases at V and 4 bases at J, leaving 4 bases unmatched.

V usage is TRBV29-1 and J usage is TRBJ2-7; D is perhaps TRBD2 (6 bases). V was clipped by 7 bases and J by 0 bases, with 16 bases between them. Germline V lookup: CDR1 SQVTM, CDR2 ANQGSEA. The CDR3 loop spans 14 amino acids. The CDR3 DNA sequence: TGCAGCGCTGAGACTAGGCCGGGCTCCTACGAGCAGTACTTC. Translating it yields CSAETRPGSYEQYF.

The genes are TRBV6-2 or TRBV6-3 and TRBJ2-2, with D possibly TRBD2 on 5 matching bases. The CDR3 loop spans 15 amino acids. CDR1 MNHEY and CDR2 SVGEGT come from the germline V gene. Trimming cost V 4 bases and J 6 bases, with 15 bases left between them. CDR3 nucleotide sequence: TGTGCCAGCAGTTTCCAACTAGTGCGCGCCGGGGAGCTGTTTTTT. This encodes CASSFQLVRAGELFF.

This clonotype was found a few times. The V gene is TRBV30, the J gene TRBJ1-2; TRBD1 matches at 11 bases. V was clipped by 5 bases and J by 6 bases; unmatched bases: 5. Germline V CDR1 and CDR2: GTSNPN, SVGIG (reference sequence). The CDR3 consists of 13 residues. CDR3 bases: TGTGCCTGGGGAGGACAGGGGGCACATGGCTACACCTTC. Translation: CAWGGQGAHGYTF. The full variable domain, rest sourced from reference TRBV30 and TRBJ1-2, is SQTIHQWPATLVQPVGSPLSLECTVEGTSNPNLYWYRQAAGRGLQLLFYSVGIGQISSEVPQNLSASRPQDRQFILSSKKLLLSDSGFYLCAWGGQGAHGYTFGSGTRLTVV.

The V call is TRBV29-1, the J call TRBJ2-4; 11 bases align to TRBD2. The V gene's germline CDR1 is SQVTM and CDR2 ANQGSEA. The CDR3 spans 16 residues. J gave up 2 bases and V 6 bases, and 9 bases lay outside the gene matches. The chain's CDR3 is CSVAQTSGDPKNIQYF. DNA for the CDR3: TGCAGCGTGGCTCAGACTAGCGGGGACCCCAAAAACATTCAGTACTTC.

The chain links TRBV5-6 to TRBJ1-5; TRBD1 is a possible D gene (6 bases). The V end lost 2 bases, the J end lost 4 bases, and 13 bases lay between the germline ends. CDR3 length: 15 residues. Germline V gives CDR1 SGHDT, CDR2 YYEEEE. Here the CDR3 reads CASSFGGAGNQPQHF. The DNA of the CDR3 is TGTGCCAGCAGCTTCGGGGGGGCCGGGAATCAGCCCCAGCATTTT.

Many counts were recorded for this clonotype. The chain recombines TRBV6-2 or TRBV6-3 with TRBJ2-3; the D gene is possibly TRBD1 (6 bases). Germline V lookup: CDR1 MNHEY, CDR2 SVGEGT. The CDR3 is 15 amino acids. The V and J ends lost 6 bases and 2 bases respectively, with 15 bases between them. The CDR3 loop reads CASRDGQPSTDTQYF. CDR3 nucleotide sequence: TGTGCCAGCAGAGACGGACAGCCCTCCACAGATACGCAGTATTTT.

This clonotype has a count of ten or more. This chain joins TRBV20-1 and TRBJ1-6; TRBD1 matches 11 bases. CDR3 length equals 16 residues. Germline loops: CDR1 DFQATT, CDR2 SNEGSKA (reference sequence). Unmatched junction bases numbered 5, after V lost 5 bases and J lost 2 bases. CDR3 coding DNA: TGCAGTGCTCGGGACAGGGGGTTAACCTATAATTCACCCCTCCACTTT. It codes for CSARDRGLTYNSPLHF.

V is TRBV3-1 and J is TRBJ1-1, with D perhaps matching TRBD1 (5 bases). Germline-derived CDR1 and CDR2 are LGHDT and YNNKEL (reference sequence). Deletions cut 1 base from V and 5 bases from J, with 20 bases between. This CDR3 is 17 amino acids long. The CDR3 loop reads CASSQVIRSRGGTEAFF. As DNA, the CDR3 is TGTGCCAGCAGCCAAGTTATAAGATCTCGGGGGGGAACTGAAGCTTTCTTT.

The chain joins TRBV11-2 to TRBJ2-1; 9 bases line up with TRBD2. The CDR3 sequence is 16 residues long. Germline V gene lookup returns CDR1 SGHAT and CDR2 FQNNGV. The J segment lost 0 bases and the V segment lost 2 bases, leaving 2 bases of the junction unmatched. CDR3 residues: CASSLRREGSYNEQFF. In nucleotides, the CDR3 is TGTGCCAGCAGCTTACGGCGGGAGGGCTCCTACAATGAGCAGTTCTTC.

Notes on this clonotype: A much more abundant neighbour one base away suggests this may be a read error. The chain employs TRBV12-3 or TRBV12-4 and TRBJ2-3; 11 positions agree with TRBD1. The CDR3 is 15 amino acids. The CDR3 region has the DNA TGTGCCAGCAGACCCGGGGGACAGGGGGTAGATGCGCAGTATTTT. This codes for CASRPGGQGVDAQYF.

In this sample, this clonotype turned up many times. The chain is built from TRBV7-9 and TRBJ2-1; 13 positions agree with TRBD2. Germline CDR1 is SEHNR and CDR2 is FQNEAQ (reference sequence). V dropped 1 base and J dropped 3; count of bases not matched to a gene: 3. The CDR3 loop spans 17 amino acids. The CDR3 DNA follows: TGTGCCAGCAGCTTAGGGGGACTAGCGGGAATCTACAATGAGCAGTTCTTC. This gives the protein CASSLGGLAGIYNEQFF. Full variable domain (remainder filled in from reference TRBV7-9 and TRBJ2-1): DTGVSQNPRHKITKRGQNVTFRCDPISEHNRLYWYRQTLGQGPEFLTYFQNEAQLEKSRLLSDRFSAERPKGSFSTLEIQRTEQGDSAMYLCASSLGGLAGIYNEQFFGPGTRLTVL.

This clonotype has more than one count but fewer than ten. The J gene is TRBJ2-2, the V gene TRBV28; D not certain. CDR1 is MDHEN, CDR2 SYDVKM, per germline. V lost 2 bases, J lost 1 base, and 11 bases lay in between. This CDR3 region has 16 residues. In DNA, the CDR3 is TGTGCCAGCAGTTTAATGGGCAAGGGGAACACCGGGGAGCTGTTTTTT. This translates into CASSLMGKGNTGELFF.

The CDR3: CASSHLAGGQNEQFF. Here the CDR3 DNA reads TGCGCCAGCAGCCATCTAGCGGGAGGGCAGAATGAGCAGTTCTTC. The rearrangement uses TRBV4-3 and TRBJ2-1, with 12 bases that match TRBD2. The CDR3 runs to 15 residues. Germline assignment: CDR1 LGHNA and CDR2 YSLEER. J lost 7 bases, V lost 3 bases, and 4 bases had no gene match.

This clonotype was observed a handful of times. V gene TRBV29-1 combines with J gene TRBJ2-1; a possible D gene is TRBD2 (5 bases). This CDR3 spans 16 amino acids. Trimming left V 7 bases short and J 0 bases short, with 19 bases between. Germline CDR1 and CDR2: SQVTM and ANQGSEA. The CDR3 protein is CSAEGPQDFSYNEQFF. CDR3 coding DNA: TGCAGCGCTGAGGGTCCTCAGGACTTCTCCTACAATGAGCAGTTCTTC.

This rearrangement joins TRBV5-1 to TRBJ2-7; D is uncertain. This CDR3 comprises 15 residues. The germline V gene has CDR1 SGHRS and CDR2 YFSETQ. Trimming took 0 bases from V and 5 from J, leaving 15 bases between them. The CDR3 region is CASSLAGDVTHEQYF. DNA of the CDR3: TGCGCCAGCAGCTTGGCTGGGGATGTCACCCACGAGCAGTACTTC.

This clonotype was seen repeatedly, ten times or more. This chain uses TRBV3-1 with TRBJ1-1; D unclear. V shed 0 bases and J shed 4 bases, with 15 bases lying between them. Germline values: CDR1 LGHDT, CDR2 YNNKEL (reference sequence). This CDR3 is 16 amino acids long. CDR3 amino acids: CASSQDSFASLTEAFF. CDR3 coding DNA: TGTGCCAGCAGCCAAGATAGTTTCGCCAGTCTCACTGAAGCTTTCTTT. Filled out from reference TRBV3-1 and TRBJ1-1, the complete variable domain reads DTAVSQTPKYLVTQMGNDKSIKCEQNLGHDTMYWYKQDSKKFLKIMFSYNNKELIINETVPNRFSPKSPDKAHLNLHINSLELGDSAVYFCASSQDSFASLTEAFFGQGTRLTVV.

The chain combines TRBV27 with TRBJ2-7; D perhaps matches TRBD2 (6 bases). Trimming cost V 4 bases and J 1 base, with 14 bases left between them. This CDR3 comprises 15 residues. The V gene's germline CDR1 is MNHEY and CDR2 SMNVEV (reference sequence). In nucleotides, the CDR3 is TGTGCCAGCAGTTCCGAATTAGCGGCGTCCTACGAGCAGTACTTC. The encoded protein is CASSSELAASYEQYF.

The chain employs TRBV7-2 and TRBJ2-2, with D perhaps TRBD2 (6 bases). V lost 1 base to trimming and J lost 6 bases, with 9 bases between them. Germline-derived CDR1 and CDR2 are SGHTA and FQGNSA. The CDR3 has 14 residues. CDR3 bases: TGTGCCAGCAGCTTAGTTGGGAGGTCCGGGGAGCTGTTTTTT. Its protein is CASSLVGRSGELFF.